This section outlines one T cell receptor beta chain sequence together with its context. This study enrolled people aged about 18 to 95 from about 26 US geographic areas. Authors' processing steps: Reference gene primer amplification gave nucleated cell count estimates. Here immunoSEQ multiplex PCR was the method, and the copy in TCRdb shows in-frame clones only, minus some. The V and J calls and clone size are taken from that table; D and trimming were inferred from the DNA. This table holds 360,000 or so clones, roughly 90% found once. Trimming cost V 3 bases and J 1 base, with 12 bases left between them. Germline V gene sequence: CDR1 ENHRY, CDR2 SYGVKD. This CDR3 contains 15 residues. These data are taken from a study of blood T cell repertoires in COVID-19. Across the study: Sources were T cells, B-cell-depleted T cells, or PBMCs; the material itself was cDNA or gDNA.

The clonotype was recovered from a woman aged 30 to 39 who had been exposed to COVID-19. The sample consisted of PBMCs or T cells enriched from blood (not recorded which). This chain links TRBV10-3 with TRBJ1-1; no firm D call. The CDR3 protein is CAISDKYGKNTEAFF. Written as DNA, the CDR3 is TGTGCCATCAGTGATAAGTACGGGAAGAACACTGAAGCTTTCTTT.